This entry features one T cell receptor (beta chain) sequence. The antigen remains undetermined. RNA, at about 0.45 to 1 ug, was reverse transcribed with random hexamers. Using its own MiXCR run on the immunoSEQ multiplex PCR reads, TCRdb lists one record per CDR3 protein. The repertoire holds around 150,000 distinct CDR3 sequences, with just under 95% as singletons. V dropped 6 bases and J dropped 1 base, with 10 bases sitting between them. Per the germline V gene, CDR1 is SGHTA and CDR2 is FQGNSA. This CDR3 has 13 residues. While serving as controls, healthy donors were matched for age and sex. This record comes from a study of CD8 T cells in Susac syndrome. General study findings and limits: The study admitted that it had a relatively small number of individuals in its TCR sequencing and HLA analysis.

This TCR derives from a human donor in good health. The rearrangement uses TRBV7-2 and TRBJ2-7; D ambiguous. Specimen: CD4+ T cells from PBMCs. The CDR3 sequence: CASRWEMSYEQYF. CDR3 DNA sequence: TGTGCCAGCAGATGGGAAATGTCCTACGAGCAGTACTTC.